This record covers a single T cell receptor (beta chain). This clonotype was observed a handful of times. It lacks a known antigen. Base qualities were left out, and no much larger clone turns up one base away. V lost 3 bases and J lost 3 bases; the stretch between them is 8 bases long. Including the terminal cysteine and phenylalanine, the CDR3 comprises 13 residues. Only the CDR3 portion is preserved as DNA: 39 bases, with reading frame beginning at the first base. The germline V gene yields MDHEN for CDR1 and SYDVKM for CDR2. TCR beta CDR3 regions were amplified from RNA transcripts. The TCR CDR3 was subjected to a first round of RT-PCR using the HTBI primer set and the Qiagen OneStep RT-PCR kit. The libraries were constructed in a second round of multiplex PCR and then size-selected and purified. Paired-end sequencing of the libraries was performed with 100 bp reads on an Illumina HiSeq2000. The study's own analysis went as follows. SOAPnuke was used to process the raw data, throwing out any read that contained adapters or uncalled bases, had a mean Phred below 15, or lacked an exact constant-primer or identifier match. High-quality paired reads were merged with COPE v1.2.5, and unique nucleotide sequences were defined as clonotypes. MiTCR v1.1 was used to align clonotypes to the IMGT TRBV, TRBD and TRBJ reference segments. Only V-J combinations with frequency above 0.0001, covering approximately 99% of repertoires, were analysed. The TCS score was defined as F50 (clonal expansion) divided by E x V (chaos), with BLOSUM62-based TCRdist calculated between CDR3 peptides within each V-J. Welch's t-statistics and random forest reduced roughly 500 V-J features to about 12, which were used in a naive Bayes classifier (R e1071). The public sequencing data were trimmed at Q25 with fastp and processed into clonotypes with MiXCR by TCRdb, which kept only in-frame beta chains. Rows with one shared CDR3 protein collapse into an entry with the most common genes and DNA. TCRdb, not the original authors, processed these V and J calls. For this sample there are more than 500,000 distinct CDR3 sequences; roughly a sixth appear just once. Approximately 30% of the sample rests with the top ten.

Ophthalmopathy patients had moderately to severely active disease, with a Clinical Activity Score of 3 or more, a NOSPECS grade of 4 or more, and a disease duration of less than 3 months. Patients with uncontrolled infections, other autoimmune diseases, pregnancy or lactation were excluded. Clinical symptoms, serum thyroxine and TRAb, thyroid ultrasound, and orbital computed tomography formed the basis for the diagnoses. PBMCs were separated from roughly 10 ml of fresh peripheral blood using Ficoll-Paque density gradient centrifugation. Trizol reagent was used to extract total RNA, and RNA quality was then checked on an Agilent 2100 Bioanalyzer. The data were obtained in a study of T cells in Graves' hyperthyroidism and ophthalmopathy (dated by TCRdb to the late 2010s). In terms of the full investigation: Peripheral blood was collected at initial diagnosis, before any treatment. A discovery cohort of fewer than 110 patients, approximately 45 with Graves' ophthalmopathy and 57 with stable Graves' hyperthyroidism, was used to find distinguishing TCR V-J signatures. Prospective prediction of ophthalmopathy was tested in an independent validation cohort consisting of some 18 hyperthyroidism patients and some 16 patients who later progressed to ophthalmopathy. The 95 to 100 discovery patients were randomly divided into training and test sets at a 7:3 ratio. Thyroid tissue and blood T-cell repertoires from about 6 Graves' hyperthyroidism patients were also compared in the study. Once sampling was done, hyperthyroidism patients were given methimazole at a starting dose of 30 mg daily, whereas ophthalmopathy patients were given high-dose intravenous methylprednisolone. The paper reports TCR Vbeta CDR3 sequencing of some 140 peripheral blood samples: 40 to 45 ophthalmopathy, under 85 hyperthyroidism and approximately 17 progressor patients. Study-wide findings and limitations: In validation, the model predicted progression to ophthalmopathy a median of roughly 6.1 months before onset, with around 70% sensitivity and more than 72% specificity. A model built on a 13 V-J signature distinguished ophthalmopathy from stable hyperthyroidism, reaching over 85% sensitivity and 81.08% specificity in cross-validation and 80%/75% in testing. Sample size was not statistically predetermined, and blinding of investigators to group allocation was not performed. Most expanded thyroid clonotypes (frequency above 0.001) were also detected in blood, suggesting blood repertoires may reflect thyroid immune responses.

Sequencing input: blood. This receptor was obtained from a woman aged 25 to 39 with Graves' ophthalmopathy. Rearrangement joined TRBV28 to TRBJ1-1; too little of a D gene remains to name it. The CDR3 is CASSFQVYTEAFF. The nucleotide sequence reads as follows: TGTGCCAGCAGTTTTCAAGTGTACACTGAAGCTTTCTTT.